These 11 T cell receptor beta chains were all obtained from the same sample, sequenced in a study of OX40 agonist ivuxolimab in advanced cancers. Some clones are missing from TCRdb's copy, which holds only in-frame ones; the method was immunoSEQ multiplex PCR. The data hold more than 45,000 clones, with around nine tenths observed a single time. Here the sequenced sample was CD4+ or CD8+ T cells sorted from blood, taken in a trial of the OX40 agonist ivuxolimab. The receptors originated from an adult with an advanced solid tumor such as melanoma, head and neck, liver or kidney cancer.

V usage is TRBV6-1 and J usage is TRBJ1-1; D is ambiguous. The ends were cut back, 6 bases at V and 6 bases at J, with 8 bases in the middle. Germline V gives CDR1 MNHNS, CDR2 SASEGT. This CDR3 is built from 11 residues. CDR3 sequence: CASSAPAEAFF. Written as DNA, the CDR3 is TGTGCCAGCAGCGCCCCCGCTGAAGCTTTCTTT.

CDR3 nucleotides: TGTGCCTGGAGTAAACTAGCGGGGGGTTTCCACGAGCAGTACTTC. As protein: CAWSKLAGGFHEQYF. The chain combines TRBV30 with TRBJ2-7; 12 nucleotides align to TRBD2. The CDR3 has 15 residues. Germline values: CDR1 GTSNPN, CDR2 SVGIG (reference sequence). V trimming: 2 bases; J trimming: 5 bases; junction bases outside the gene matches: 7. Full variable domain (outside the CDR3, taken from reference TRBV30 and TRBJ2-7): SQTIHQWPATLVQPVGSPLSLECTVEGTSNPNLYWYRQAAGRGLQLLFYSVGIGQISSEVPQNLSASRPQDRQFILSSKKLLLSDSGFYLCAWSKLAGGFHEQYFGPGTRLTVT.

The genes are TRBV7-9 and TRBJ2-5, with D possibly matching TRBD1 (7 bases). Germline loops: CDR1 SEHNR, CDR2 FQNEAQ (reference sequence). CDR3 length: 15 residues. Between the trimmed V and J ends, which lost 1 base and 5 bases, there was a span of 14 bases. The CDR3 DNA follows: TGTGCCAGCAGCTTAGGGGGGGCGACAGGGGAGACCCAGTACTTC. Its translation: CASSLGGATGETQYF. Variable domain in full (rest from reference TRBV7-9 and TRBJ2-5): DTGVSQNPRHKITKRGQNVTFRCDPISEHNRLYWYRQTLGQGPEFLTYFQNEAQLEKSRLLSDRFSAERPKGSFSTLEIQRTEQGDSAMYLCASSLGGATGETQYFGPGTRLLVL.

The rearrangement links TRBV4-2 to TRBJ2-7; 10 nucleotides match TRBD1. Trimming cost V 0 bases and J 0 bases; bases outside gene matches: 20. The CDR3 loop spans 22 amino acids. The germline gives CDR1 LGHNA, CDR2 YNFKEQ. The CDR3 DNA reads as TGTGCCAGCAGCCAAGAAGACGCCGCTTTGGGACAGGGGATACCCGGCTCCTACGAGCAGTACTTC. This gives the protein CASSQEDAALGQGIPGSYEQYF.

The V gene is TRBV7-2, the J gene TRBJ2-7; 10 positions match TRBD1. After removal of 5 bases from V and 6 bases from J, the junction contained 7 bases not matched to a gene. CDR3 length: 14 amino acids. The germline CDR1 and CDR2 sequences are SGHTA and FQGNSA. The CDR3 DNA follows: TGTGCCAGCAGCCCGGGTGGGACAGGGGTCGAGCAGTACTTC. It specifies CASSPGGTGVEQYF.

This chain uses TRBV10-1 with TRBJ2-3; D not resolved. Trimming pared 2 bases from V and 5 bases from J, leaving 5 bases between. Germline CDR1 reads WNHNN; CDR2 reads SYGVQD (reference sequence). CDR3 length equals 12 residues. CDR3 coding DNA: TGCGCCAGCAGTGAGGGCAAAGATACGCAGTATTTT. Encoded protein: CASSEGKDTQYF.

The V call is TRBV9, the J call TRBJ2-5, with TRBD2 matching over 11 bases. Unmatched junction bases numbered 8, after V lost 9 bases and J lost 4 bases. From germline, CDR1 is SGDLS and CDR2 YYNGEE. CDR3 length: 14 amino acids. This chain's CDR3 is CATSSGGVPETQYF. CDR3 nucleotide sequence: TGTGCCACCAGTAGCGGGGGGGTGCCAGAGACCCAGTACTTC. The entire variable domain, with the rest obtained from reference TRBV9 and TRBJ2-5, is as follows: DSGVTQTPKHLITATGQRVTLRCSPRSGDLSVYWYQQSLDQGLQFLIQYYNGEERAKGNILERFSAQQFPDLHSELNLSSLELGDSALYFCATSSGGVPETQYFGPGTRLLVL.

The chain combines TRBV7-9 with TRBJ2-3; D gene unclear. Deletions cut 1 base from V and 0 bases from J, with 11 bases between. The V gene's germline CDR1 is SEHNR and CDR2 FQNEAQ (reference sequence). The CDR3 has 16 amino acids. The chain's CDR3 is CASSLVVRLSTDTQYF. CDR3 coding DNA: TGTGCCAGCAGCTTAGTGGTTCGGCTCAGCACAGATACGCAGTATTTT. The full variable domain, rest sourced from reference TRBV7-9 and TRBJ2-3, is DTGVSQNPRHKITKRGQNVTFRCDPISEHNRLYWYRQTLGQGPEFLTYFQNEAQLEKSRLLSDRFSAERPKGSFSTLEIQRTEQGDSAMYLCASSLVVRLSTDTQYFGPGTRLTVL.

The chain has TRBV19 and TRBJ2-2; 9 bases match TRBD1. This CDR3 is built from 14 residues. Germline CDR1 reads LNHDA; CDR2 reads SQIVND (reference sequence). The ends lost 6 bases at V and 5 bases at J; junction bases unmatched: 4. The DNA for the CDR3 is TGTGCCAGTAGCCCTGGACAGGGGACCGGGGAGCTGTTTTTT. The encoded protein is CASSPGQGTGELFF.

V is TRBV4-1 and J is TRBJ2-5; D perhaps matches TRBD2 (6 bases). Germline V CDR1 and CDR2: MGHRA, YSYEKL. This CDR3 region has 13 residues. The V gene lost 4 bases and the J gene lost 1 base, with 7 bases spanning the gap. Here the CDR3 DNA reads TGCGCCAGCAGCCCCGGGGGCCAAGAGACCCAGTACTTC. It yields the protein CASSPGGQETQYF.

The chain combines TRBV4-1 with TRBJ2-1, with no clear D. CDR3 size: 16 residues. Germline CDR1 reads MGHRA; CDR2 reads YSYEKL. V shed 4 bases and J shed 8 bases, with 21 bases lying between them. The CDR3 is CASSPKWRRLYHEQFF. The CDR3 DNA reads TGCGCCAGCAGCCCTAAGTGGCGCAGGTTATACCATGAGCAGTTCTTC.